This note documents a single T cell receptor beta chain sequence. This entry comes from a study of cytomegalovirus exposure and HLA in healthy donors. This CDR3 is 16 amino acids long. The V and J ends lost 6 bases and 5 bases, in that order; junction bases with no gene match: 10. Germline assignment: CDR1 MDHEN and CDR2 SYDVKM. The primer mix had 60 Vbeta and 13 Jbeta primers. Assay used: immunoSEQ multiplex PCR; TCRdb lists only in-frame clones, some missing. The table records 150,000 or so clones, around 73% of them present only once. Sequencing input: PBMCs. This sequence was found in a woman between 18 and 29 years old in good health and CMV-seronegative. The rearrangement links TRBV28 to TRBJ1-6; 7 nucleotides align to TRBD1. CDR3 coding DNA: TGTGCCAGCAGCCCTTTAGGGGGCGCGAATAATTCACCCCTCCACTTT. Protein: CASSPLGGANNSPLHF.